Sequencing of this T cell receptor (beta chain) was carried out in a study of cytomegalovirus exposure and HLA in healthy donors. Whole-study results and caveats: Cytomegalovirus association was listed for around 170 TCR beta chains.

Note on this clone: What it binds is unknown.

The PCR was carried out with 60 Vbeta primers and 13 Jbeta primers. The protocol was immunoSEQ multiplex PCR, while the TCRdb copy is restricted to in-frame clones and leaves out a portion. Of some 150,000 clones detected, around 64% appear once; the ten largest clones hold under 3.5%. Trimming shortened V by 0 bases and J by 8 bases, and 16 bases separated the two germline ends. From germline, CDR1 is MNHEY and CDR2 SMNVEV (reference sequence). The CDR3 is 15 residues long. This receptor was obtained from a woman aged 25 to 39 in good health and CMV-seronegative. Sequencing was performed on PBMCs. The V gene is TRBV27, the J gene TRBJ1-2; D is perhaps TRBD1 (5 bases). CDR3 protein: CASSLSGAPIWGYTF. The CDR3 coding sequence is TGTGCCAGCAGTTTATCAGGGGCGCCCATATGGGGCTACACCTTC.